These T cell receptor beta chains were read from a single sample in a study of T cell responses to AZD1222 COVID-19 vaccine. Profiled with immunoSEQ multiplex PCR; TCRdb holds only in-frame clones, not every one. The sample lists about 110,000 clones, around 90% occurring once. Sequenced here: peripheral blood, sampled on day 0 of AZD1222 vaccination. The source is an adult in good health. Both conserved end residues are part of each CDR3. D genes are given only for firm matches. Clone size is given for some rows only: seen once, a few or many times, or a class if the clone is expanded.

CDR3aa,CDR3nt,j_gene,d_gene,v_gene,abundance
CASSSRVTEQFF,TGTGCCAGCAGCTCACGAGTGACTGAGCAGTTCTTC,TRBJ2-1,.,TRBV11-1,.
CASSPRSNQPQHF,TGTGCCAGCTCACCGCGCAGCAATCAGCCCCAGCATTTT,TRBJ1-5,.,TRBV18,.
CASSQEGQSGANVLTF,TGCGCCAGCAGCCAAGAAGGACAGTCTGGGGCCAACGTCCTGACTTTC,TRBJ2-6,.,TRBV4-3,.
CAWSVRQGNQPQHF,TGTGCCTGGAGTGTACGACAGGGAAATCAGCCCCAGCATTTT,TRBJ1-5,TRBD1,TRBV30,.
CASSPRGGWGDTEAFF,TGTGCCAGCAGCCCCCGGGGGGGTTGGGGGGACACTGAAGCTTTCTTT,TRBJ1-1,.,TRBV11-2,.
CASRPLLGSNQPQHF,TGTGCCAGTAGACCCTTGTTAGGGTCGAATCAGCCCCAGCATTTT,TRBJ1-5,.,TRBV19,.
CASSFTRRTSGSNEQFF,TGTGCCAGCAGTTTTACCCGGAGGACTAGCGGGAGCAATGAGCAGTTCTTC,TRBJ2-1,TRBD2,TRBV27,.
CASGSWGAGNNEQFF,TGTGCTAGTGGTTCCTGGGGAGCGGGAAACAATGAGCAGTTCTTC,TRBJ2-1,TRBD2,TRBV12-5,.
CASSPTGGVLELFF,TGTGCCAGCAGCCCCACAGGGGGGGTGTTAGAACTGTTTTTT,TRBJ1-4,TRBD1,TRBV9,once
CASSPWPEAFF,TGTGCCAGCTCACCGTGGCCGGAAGCTTTCTTT,TRBJ1-1,.,TRBV18,.
CASSPGLLRSETQYF,TGTGCCAGCTCTCCGGGACTCCTAAGGTCAGAGACCCAGTACTTC,TRBJ2-5,.,TRBV18,once
CASSGGGGNTIYF,TGCGCCAGCAGCGGAGGGGGTGGAAACACCATATATTTT,TRBJ1-3,.,TRBV5-1,.
CASSYRDRAGEQFF,TGTGCCAGCAGCTACCGGGACAGGGCGGGTGAGCAGTTCTTC,TRBJ2-1,TRBD1,TRBV9,.
CASSINRESGNTIYF,TGTGCCAGTAGTATCAACAGGGAATCTGGAAACACCATATATTTT,TRBJ1-3,.,TRBV19,.
CASSLDPATNEKLFF,TGTGCCAGCAGCCTGGATCCGGCAACTAATGAAAAACTGTTTTTT,TRBJ1-4,.,TRBV6-5,.
CASSYSGRGNQPQHF,TGTGCCAGCAGTTACTCGGGCCGGGGCAATCAGCCCCAGCATTTT,TRBJ1-5,.,TRBV6-5,.
CASSAQDEEQYF,TGTGCCAGCAGTGCCCAAGATGAGGAGCAGTACTTC,TRBJ2-7,.,TRBV2,.
CAWRGGFTGELFF,TGTGCCTGGAGAGGGGGCTTCACCGGGGAGCTGTTTTTT,TRBJ2-2,TRBD1,TRBV30,once
CASRADRGKFYEQFF,TGTGCCAGTAGGGCGGACAGGGGGAAGTTCTATGAGCAGTTCTTC,TRBJ2-1,TRBD1,TRBV19,few